Below are 9 T cell receptor beta chains sequenced from a single sample in a study of CD8 T cells in Susac syndrome. With random hexamers, reverse transcription was performed on about 0.45 to 1 ug of RNA. Each CDR3 protein is one row after TCRdb ran MiXCR on the immunoSEQ multiplex PCR reads. The sample shows 200,000 to 250,000 distinct CDR3 sequences, 90% to 95% of them seen only once. Sequenced material: CD8+ T cells from PBMCs. Receptors originate from a human donor with multiple sclerosis.

V and J are TRBV20-1 and TRBJ2-1, with D hard to call. The CDR3 contains 13 residues. Trimming cost V 1 base and J 5 bases, with 9 bases left between them. CDR1 is DFQATT, CDR2 SNEGSKA, per germline (reference sequence). The CDR3 loop reads CSARGVGDNEQFF. The CDR3 bases are TGCAGTGCTAGAGGGGTTGGGGACAATGAGCAGTTCTTC.

The CDR3 nucleotides are TGTGCCAGCAGTTACTCACTAGCGGGGAACACAGATACGCAGTATTTT. Translation: CASSYSLAGNTDTQYF. This chain joins TRBV6-6 and TRBJ2-3; 10 bases match TRBD2. Trimming at V came to 0 bases and at J to 2 bases, leaving 2 bases not matched to a gene. Looked up from germline, CDR1 is MNHNY and CDR2 is SVGAGI (reference sequence). The length of the CDR3 is 16 residues.

J is TRBJ1-2 and V is TRBV5-4; TRBD1 aligns across 12 bases. CDR3 length: 15 amino acids. Germline V gives CDR1 SGHNT, CDR2 YYREEE (reference sequence). After removal of 4 bases from V and 4 bases from J, the junction contained 5 bases not matched to a gene. CDR3 sequence (DNA): TGTGCCAGCAGCCTGGGACAGGGGGCGGGCTATGGCTACACCTTC. Translating gives CASSLGQGAGYGYTF.

V is TRBV12-3 or TRBV12-4 and J is TRBJ2-5, with a weak D call TRBD1 (5 bases). The CDR3 contains 14 residues. Trimming removed 4 bases from V and 1 base from J, with 10 bases in between. The CDR3 nucleotides are TGTGCCAGCAGTTCCCAGGGCAGCCAAGAGACCCAGTACTTC. The encoded protein is CASSSQGSQETQYF.

This clonotype was seen more than once but under ten times. The rearrangement uses TRBV24-1 and TRBJ1-2; D is undetermined. The V end was cut by 1 base, the J end by 8 bases, with 16 bases between. CDR3 length: 15 amino acids. Germline CDR1 KGHDR, CDR2 SFDVKD. The CDR3 nucleotides are TGTGCCACCAGTGATTTCGGGGAGGGTAAATGGGGCTACACCTTC. It specifies CATSDFGEGKWGYTF.

The genes are TRBV15 and TRBJ2-7; possibly TRBD1 for D (5 bases). The CDR3 totals 13 residues. Trimming removed 9 bases from V and 1 base from J, with 13 bases in between. Per the germline V gene, CDR1 is LNHNV and CDR2 is YYDKDF (reference sequence). The CDR3 here is CATGEGKSYEQYF. CDR3 sequence (DNA): TGTGCCACAGGGGAAGGTAAATCCTACGAGCAGTACTTC.

This chain connects TRBV20-1 to TRBJ1-2; TRBD1 agrees at 7 bases. The CDR3 loop spans 17 amino acids. Looked up from germline, CDR1 is DFQATT and CDR2 is SNEGSKA (reference sequence). J gave up 2 bases and V 1 base, and 13 bases lay outside the gene matches. The CDR3 is CSARAPKTGTVNYGYTF. The CDR3 coding sequence is TGCAGTGCTAGAGCGCCTAAGACCGGGACAGTAAACTATGGCTACACCTTC.

This chain uses TRBV9 with TRBJ2-7; 8 positions agree with TRBD2. Germline trimming cut 0 bases from V and 4 bases from J; bases unmatched to any gene: 6. The CDR3 totals 15 residues. Germline assignment: CDR1 SGDLS and CDR2 YYNGEE. Written as DNA, the CDR3 is TGTGCCAGCAGCGTAGACTCCGGGGGGGCTTACGAGCAGTACTTC. Translated, it gives CASSVDSGGAYEQYF.

This clonotype was found once. J is TRBJ1-1 and V is TRBV9, with 7 bases lining up with TRBD1. Germline CDR1 SGDLS, CDR2 YYNGEE. V lost 2 bases to trimming and J lost 3 bases; unmatched junction nucleotides: 1. This CDR3 has 13 residues. The CDR3 DNA reads TGTGCCAGCAGCGTGGACAGGTACACTGAAGCTTTCTTT. Translating gives CASSVDRYTEAFF.